This T cell receptor beta chain derives from a study of Ad26.COV2.S vaccination and SARS-CoV-2 variants. Treatment in this sample: roughly 18 received Ad26.COV2.S at low or high dose, single or two shots; about 5 received placebo; per-sample allocation not given. Samples analyzed were those drawn on day 63 after the first vaccine or placebo injection. At a Boston site, the person donating was an adult of 18-55 years. The assay was immunoSEQ multiplex PCR, and TCRdb's table has in-frame clones only and misses some. The table lists about 410,000 clones, around 91% of them singletons. The CDR3 runs to 15 residues. Germline loops: CDR1 SGHTA, CDR2 FQGNSA. J was trimmed by 4 bases and V by 0 bases; bases with no gene match: 3.

The clonotype comes from a person aged 18-60 years who received the Ad26.COV2.S COVID-19 vaccine or a placebo. Sequenced material: peripheral blood, taken in a trial of Ad26.COV2.S vaccine versus placebo. The chain recombines TRBV7-2 with TRBJ2-5, with 9 positions matching TRBD2. The CDR3 loop is CASSLAAGGPETQYF. The CDR3 DNA sequence: TGTGCCAGCAGCTTAGCGGCGGGAGGGCCAGAGACCCAGTACTTC.